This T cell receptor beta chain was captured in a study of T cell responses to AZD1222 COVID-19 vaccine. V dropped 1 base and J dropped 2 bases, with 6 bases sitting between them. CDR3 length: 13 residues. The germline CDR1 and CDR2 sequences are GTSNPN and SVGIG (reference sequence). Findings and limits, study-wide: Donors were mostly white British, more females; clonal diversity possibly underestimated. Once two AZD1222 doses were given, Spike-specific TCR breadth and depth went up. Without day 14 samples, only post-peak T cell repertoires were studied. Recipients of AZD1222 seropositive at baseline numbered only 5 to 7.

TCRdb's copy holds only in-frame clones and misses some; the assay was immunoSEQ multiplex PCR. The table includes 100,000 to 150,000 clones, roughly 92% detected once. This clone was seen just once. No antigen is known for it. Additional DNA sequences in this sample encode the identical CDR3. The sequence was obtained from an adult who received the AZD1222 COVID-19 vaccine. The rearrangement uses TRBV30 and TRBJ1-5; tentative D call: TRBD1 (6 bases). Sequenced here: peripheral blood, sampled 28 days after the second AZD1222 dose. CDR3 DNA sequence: TGTGCCTGGAGTGGACAGGGCAATCAGCCCCAGCATTTT. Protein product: CAWSGQGNQPQHF.